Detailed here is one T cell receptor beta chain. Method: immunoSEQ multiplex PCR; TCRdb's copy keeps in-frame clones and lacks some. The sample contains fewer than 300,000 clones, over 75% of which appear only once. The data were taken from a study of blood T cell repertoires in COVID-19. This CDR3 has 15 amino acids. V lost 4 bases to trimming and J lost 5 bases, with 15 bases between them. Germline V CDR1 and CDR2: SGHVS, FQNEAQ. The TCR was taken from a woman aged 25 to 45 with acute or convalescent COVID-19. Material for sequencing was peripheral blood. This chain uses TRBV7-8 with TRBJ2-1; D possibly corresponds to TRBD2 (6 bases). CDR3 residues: CASSWAGSGNNEQFF. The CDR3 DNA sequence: TGTGCCAGCAGCTGGGCCGGTAGCGGAAACAATGAGCAGTTCTTC.